This TCR beta chain comes out of a study of T cell responses to AZD1222 COVID-19 vaccine. The assay was immunoSEQ multiplex PCR, and TCRdb's table has in-frame clones only and misses some. The sample shows about 270,000 clones, 94% of them seen only once. This CDR3 has 18 residues. V shed 3 bases and J shed 4 bases, with 22 bases lying between them. Per germline, CDR1 SGDLS and CDR2 YYNGEE. The sequences come from peripheral blood, collected 28 days after the second AZD1222 dose. The clonotype comes from an adult who received the AZD1222 COVID-19 vaccine. J is TRBJ2-2 and V is TRBV9; tentative D call: TRBD2 (6 bases). The CDR3 DNA is TGTGCCAGCAGCGGCTACGGGGAGTCCGGGGGACTCACCGGGGAGCTGTTTTTT. It is translated as CASSGYGESGGLTGELFF.